These T cell receptor beta chains were read from a single sample in a study of blood T cell repertoires in COVID-19. TCRdb's copy holds only in-frame clones and misses some; the assay was immunoSEQ multiplex PCR. The sample consists of about 200,000 clones, about 85% of them appearing once. Specimen: peripheral blood. Every receptor here comes from a woman of 80 years or more with acute or convalescent COVID-19. CDR3s include the opening cysteine and the closing phenylalanine or tryptophan. Fields, in order: CDR3 protein, CDR3 DNA, D gene, J gene, V gene, clone size. D genes are given only for firm matches. Part of the rows lack a size; the others show once, few, many or a class for expanded clones.

CASSLEGDRGYGYTF TGTGCCAGCAGCTTAGAAGGGGACAGGGGCTATGGCTACACCTTC TRBD1 TRBJ1-2 TRBV7-3 .
CASSTIQGLNTEAFF TGTGCCAGCTCAACAATACAGGGATTGAACACTGAAGCTTTCTTT . TRBJ1-1 TRBV18 .
CAISDRTGGAEAFF TGTGCCATCAGTGATCGGACAGGGGGCGCCGAAGCTTTCTTT TRBD1 TRBJ1-1 TRBV10-3 .
CASSQLPGLGRETQYF TGTGCCAGCAGCCAACTCCCGGGACTAGGTAGAGAGACCCAGTACTTC TRBD2 TRBJ2-5 TRBV14 .
CASSIGARGKNTEAFF TGTGCCAGTAGTATTGGGGCTCGAGGTAAGAACACTGAAGCTTTCTTT . TRBJ1-1 TRBV19 .
CASSLRAGRASNQPQHF TGTGCCAGCAGTTTAAGGGCAGGGAGGGCGAGCAATCAGCCCCAGCATTTT . TRBJ1-5 TRBV6-2/TRBV6-3 .
CASSPLGQGESPLHF TGTGCCAGCTCTCCCCTTGGACAGGGAGAGTCACCCCTCCACTTT TRBD1 TRBJ1-6 TRBV18 .
CATSLEGPYNEQFF TGTGCCACCAGCCTGGAGGGCCCTTACAATGAGCAGTTCTTC . TRBJ2-1 TRBV24-1 once
CASSLMPQQETQYF TGCGCCAGCAGCTTGATGCCGCAGCAAGAGACCCAGTACTTC . TRBJ2-5 TRBV5-1 .
CASSLAEAEQFF TGTGCCAGCAGCTTGGCCGAGGCTGAGCAGTTCTTC . TRBJ2-1 TRBV5-6 .
CASSVEPRYEQYF TGTGCCAGCAGCGTAGAGCCCCGCTACGAGCAGTACTTC . TRBJ2-7 TRBV9 .
CASSLQLPGGEQYF TGTGCCAGCAGCTTACAACTCCCGGGAGGCGAGCAGTACTTC TRBD2 TRBJ2-7 TRBV7-2 .
CASSPRETYGYTF TGTGCCAGTAGCCCTCGGGAGACTTATGGCTACACCTTC . TRBJ1-2 TRBV19 .
CASSDHQGGTDTQYF TGTGCCAGCAGTGACCACCAGGGTGGGACAGATACGCAGTATTTT . TRBJ2-3 TRBV6-4 .
CASSLGNVANEKLFF TGTGCCAGCAGCCTAGGAAACGTAGCTAATGAAAAACTGTTTTTT . TRBJ1-4 TRBV25-1 .
CASSRLSTRNTGELFF TGTGCCAGCAGCCGTCTTTCGACAAGAAACACCGGGGAGCTGTTTTTT . TRBJ2-2 TRBV4-2 .
CAWSPSGTGKAGETQYF TGTGCCTGGAGCCCATCCGGGACAGGGAAAGCGGGAGAGACCCAGTACTTC TRBD1 TRBJ2-5 TRBV30 .
CAISRDSYGYTF TGTGCCATCAGCCGGGACAGTTATGGCTACACCTTC TRBD1 TRBJ1-2 TRBV10-3 few
CAISAREGGEVYGYTF TGTGCCATCAGTGCTCGTGAAGGGGGGGAGGTCTATGGCTACACCTTC . TRBJ1-2 TRBV10-3 .